Included here is one T cell receptor (beta chain) sequence, with context. Per germline, CDR1 SEHNR and CDR2 FQNEAQ (reference sequence). The CDR3 spans 12 residues. The V segment lost 6 bases and the J segment 8 bases; nucleotides outside the gene matches: 2. In the naive CD8 group, cells lacked CD45RO and were positively selected for CCR7, so terminally differentiated effector memory CD45RA+ cells were left out. The data stem from a study of shared clonotypes between healthy human individuals. Here immunoSEQ multiplex PCR was the method, and the copy in TCRdb shows in-frame clones only, minus some. The sample holds over 2,000,000 clones, roughly 95% seen once.

Sequenced input: naive CD8+ T cells from PBMCs. This receptor was taken from a man aged 18 to 35 in good health. Some clones in this sample may be carry-over from other donors' samples. V and J are TRBV7-9 and TRBJ2-1; 9 bases are a match to TRBD2. CDR3 residues: CASRRTSDEQFF. The DNA for the CDR3 is TGTGCCAGCAGAAGGACTAGCGATGAGCAGTTCTTC.